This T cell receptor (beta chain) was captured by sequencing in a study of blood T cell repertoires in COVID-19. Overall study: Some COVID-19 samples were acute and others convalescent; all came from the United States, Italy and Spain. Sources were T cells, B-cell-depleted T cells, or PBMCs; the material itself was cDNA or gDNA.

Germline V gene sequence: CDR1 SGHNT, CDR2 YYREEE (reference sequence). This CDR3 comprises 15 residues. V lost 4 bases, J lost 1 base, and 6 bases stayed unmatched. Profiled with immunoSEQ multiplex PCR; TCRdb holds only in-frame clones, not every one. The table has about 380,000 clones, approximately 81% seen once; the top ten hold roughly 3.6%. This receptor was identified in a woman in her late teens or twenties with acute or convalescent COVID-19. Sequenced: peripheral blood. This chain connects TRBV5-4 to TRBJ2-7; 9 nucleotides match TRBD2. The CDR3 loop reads CASSPAGGQSYEQYF. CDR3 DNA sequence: TGTGCCAGCAGCCCGGCGGGGGGGCAGTCCTACGAGCAGTACTTC. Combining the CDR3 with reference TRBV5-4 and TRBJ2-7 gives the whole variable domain ETGVTQSPTHLIKTRGQQVTLRCSSQSGHNTVSWYQQALGQGPQFIFQYYREEENGRGNFPPRFSGLQFPNYSSELNVNALELDDSALYLCASSPAGGQSYEQYFGPGTRLTVT.